The 30 T cell receptor beta chains listed next were all sequenced from one sample in a study of blood T cell repertoires in COVID-19. Data came from immunoSEQ multiplex PCR; TCRdb stores just in-frame clones and leaves some out. The data show roughly 120,000 clones, 87% seen once. Input material: peripheral blood. The receptors shown here come from a human donor in a cohort sampled during active COVID-19.

The genes are TRBV20-1 and TRBJ2-2; a possible D gene is TRBD1 (6 bases). The CDR3 spans 15 residues. Germline V gives CDR1 DFQATT, CDR2 SNEGSKA (reference sequence). V was pared by 3 bases and J by 6 bases, with 17 bases between. In nucleotides, the CDR3 is TGCAGTGCTAGTCGGGAACAGGGCCCATCCGGGGAGCTGTTTTTT. Protein: CSASREQGPSGELFF.

The sample holds one count of this clone. V usage is TRBV5-1 and J usage is TRBJ2-5, with 8 bases aligning to TRBD2. Losses at the gene ends were 5 bases for V and 5 bases for J; bases not matched to a gene: 23. This CDR3 has 19 residues. Germline V lookup: CDR1 SGHRS, CDR2 YFSETQ. DNA of the CDR3: TGCGCCAGCAGACGTTTGACGGGAGGGGAGGTGGGGGTCCGGGAGACCCAGTACTTC. This sequence encodes CASRRLTGGEVGVRETQYF. The complete variable domain, with remaining parts taken from reference TRBV5-1 and TRBJ2-5, reads KAGVTQTPRYLIKTRGQQVTLSCSPISGHRSVSWYQQTPGQGLQFLFEYFSETQRNKGNFPGRFSGRQFSNSRSEMNVSTLELGDSALYLCASRRLTGGEVGVRETQYFGPGTRLLVL.

CDR3 region: CATSESGGATDTQYF. The CDR3 nucleotides are TGTGCCACCAGTGAATCAGGGGGCGCAACAGATACGCAGTATTTT. The chain joins TRBV24-1 to TRBJ2-3, with 8 bases matching TRBD1. The germline gives CDR1 KGHDR, CDR2 SFDVKD. The CDR3 has 15 residues. Trimming removed 4 bases from V and 3 bases from J; junction bases left unmatched: 5.

CDR3 amino acids: CAGDRDRVFDTQYF. The CDR3 region has the DNA TGTGCCGGTGACCGGGACAGGGTTTTCGATACGCAGTATTTT. This rearrangement joins TRBV11-3 to TRBJ2-3; 9 bases align to TRBD1. Germline V gene sequence: CDR1 SGHNT, CDR2 YENEEA. The CDR3 runs 14 residues. V dropped 11 bases and J dropped 6; count of bases not matched to a gene: 12.

V is TRBV4-1 and J is TRBJ1-3, with D tentatively TRBD1 (6 bases). From germline, CDR1 is MGHRA and CDR2 YSYEKL. V lost 0 bases and J lost 3, with 15 bases in between. This CDR3 region has 17 residues. The CDR3 DNA reads TGCGCCAGCAGCCAAGATGTGTTAGGACAGTATGGAAACACCATATATTTT. It specifies CASSQDVLGQYGNTIYF.

This sequence joins TRBV7-6 and TRBJ2-5, with 7 bases fitting TRBD2. The CDR3 is made up of 12 amino acids. Per germline, CDR1 SGHVS and CDR2 FNYEAQ. Losses at the gene ends were 5 bases for V and 5 bases for J; bases not matched to a gene: 2. CDR3 in amino acids: CASSPREETQYF. The CDR3 region has the DNA TGTGCCAGCAGCCCGCGGGAGGAGACCCAGTACTTC.

V gene TRBV5-1 combines with J gene TRBJ2-7, with TRBD1 matching 7 bases. This CDR3 contains 12 residues. The germline CDR1 and CDR2 sequences are SGHRS and YFSETQ. V dropped 5 bases and J dropped 6; count of bases not matched to a gene: 5. CDR3 in DNA: TGCGCCAGCAGTACTACAGGGGCCGAGCAGTACTTC. Translation: CASSTTGAEQYF. Full variable domain (rest looked up from reference TRBV5-1 and TRBJ2-7): KAGVTQTPRYLIKTRGQQVTLSCSPISGHRSVSWYQQTPGQGLQFLFEYFSETQRNKGNFPGRFSGRQFSNSRSEMNVSTLELGDSALYLCASSTTGAEQYFGPGTRLTVT.

Only one count was recorded for this clone. The genes are TRBV20-1 and TRBJ1-5; D is undetermined. Germline values: CDR1 DFQATT, CDR2 SNEGSKA (reference sequence). This CDR3 comprises 11 residues. Between the trimmed V and J ends, which lost 3 bases and 7 bases, there was a span of 7 bases. The CDR3 reads CSASPGQPQHF. The CDR3 nucleotides are TGCAGTGCTAGCCCGGGGCAGCCCCAGCATTTT.

The V and J genes are TRBV5-4 and TRBJ2-2; 14 nucleotides align to TRBD2. CDR3 length equals 18 residues. V was pared by 4 bases and J by 4 bases, with 9 bases of the junction left unmatched. CDR1 SGHNT and CDR2 YYREEE come from the germline V gene (reference sequence). The CDR3 sequence: CASSHGTSGRSGTGELFF. The CDR3 DNA reads as TGTGCCAGCAGCCACGGGACTAGCGGGAGATCGGGCACCGGGGAGCTGTTTTTT.

This clone was counted a single time. This rearrangement joins TRBV19 to TRBJ2-7; the D gene is possibly TRBD1 (6 bases). V lost 6 bases to trimming and J lost 5 bases, with 14 bases between them. In germline, CDR1 is LNHDA, CDR2 SQIVND (reference sequence). The CDR3 runs to 13 residues. This CDR3 reads CASSNTGTHEQYF. CDR3 nucleotides: TGTGCCAGTAGCAACACAGGGACCCACGAGCAGTACTTC.

The V call is TRBV5-1, the J call TRBJ1-6; TRBD1 matches 11 bases. Looked up from germline, CDR1 is SGHRS and CDR2 is YFSETQ. The CDR3 is 17 amino acids. Trimming at V came to 2 bases and at J to 10 bases, leaving 11 bases not matched to a gene. The CDR3 protein is CASSLGRVGTGGSPLHF. The CDR3 coding sequence is TGCGCCAGCAGCTTAGGGCGAGTAGGGACAGGGGGATCACCCCTCCACTTT.

This chain links TRBV14 with TRBJ1-2; possible D gene TRBD1, 5 bases. The length of the CDR3 is 13 residues. The germline V and J ends were trimmed by 2 bases and 5 bases, with 9 bases remaining between them. The germline CDR1 and CDR2 sequences are SGHDN and FVKESK. The CDR3 protein is CASSQSSGYGYTF. CDR3 DNA sequence: TGTGCCAGCAGCCAATCTTCAGGGTATGGCTACACCTTC.

The J gene is TRBJ2-4, the V gene TRBV5-1; 9 nucleotides agree with TRBD2. Germline assignment: CDR1 SGHRS and CDR2 YFSETQ. Germline trimming cut 3 bases from V and 8 bases from J; bases unmatched to any gene: 9. This CDR3 region has 15 residues. The CDR3 DNA reads TGCGCCAGCAGCTCGTTAGCGGGGGCCGGGGACATTCAGTACTTC. Its translation is CASSSLAGAGDIQYF.

The count of this clone is one. V gene TRBV11-1 combines with J gene TRBJ2-5; no clear D. The CDR3 totals 11 residues. The germline V and J ends were trimmed by 5 bases and 5 bases, with 6 bases remaining between them. Germline V gives CDR1 SGHAT, CDR2 FQDESV (reference sequence). The CDR3 loop is CASSLRETQYF. The CDR3, as DNA: TGTGCCAGCAGCCTGCGGGAGACCCAGTACTTC.

This clone was counted only a few times. The chain employs TRBV27 and TRBJ1-5, with 9 bases fitting TRBD1. The CDR3 contains 16 residues. Trimming at V came to 6 bases and at J to 2 bases, leaving 8 bases not matched to a gene. Germline assignment: CDR1 MNHEY and CDR2 SMNVEV (reference sequence). The chain's CDR3 is CASRPGTGFGNQPQHF. The DNA of the CDR3 is TGTGCCAGCAGACCCGGGACAGGGTTCGGCAATCAGCCCCAGCATTTT.

The chain has TRBV4-2 and TRBJ2-7; a weak D match, TRBD1 (5 bases). Trimming removed 1 base from V and 2 bases from J, with 9 bases in between. This CDR3 has 14 residues. CDR1 and CDR2 (germline): LGHNA, YNFKEQ. CDR3 sequence (DNA): TGTGCCAGCAGCCAAGGTATAGGGGCCTACGAGCAGTACTTC. As protein: CASSQGIGAYEQYF.

The chain has TRBV6-5 and TRBJ1-4, with TRBD1 identical over 8 bases. V dropped 5 bases and J dropped 4; count of bases not matched to a gene: 3. This CDR3 region has 14 residues. The germline V gene has CDR1 MNHEY and CDR2 SVGAGI. Here the CDR3 DNA reads TGTGCCAGCAGTCCCGACAGGGGTAATGAAAAACTGTTTTTT. Protein sequence: CASSPDRGNEKLFF.

J is TRBJ1-4 and V is TRBV4-2; 12 positions agree with TRBD1. The CDR3 loop spans 17 amino acids. Germline-derived CDR1 and CDR2 are LGHNA and YNFKEQ. With V trimmed by 4 bases and J by 7 bases, 10 bases remained unmatched. CDR3 amino acids: CASSLGTGGFLGEKLFF. The CDR3 nucleotides read TGTGCCAGCAGCCTCGGGACAGGGGGCTTTCTGGGTGAAAAACTGTTTTTT.

This chain links TRBV5-6 with TRBJ1-2; possible D gene TRBD1, 5 bases. This CDR3 contains 13 residues. The germline CDR1 and CDR2 sequences are SGHDT and YYEEEE. V shed 5 bases and J shed 3 bases, with 11 bases lying between them. CDR3 loop: CASRPVGHYGYTF. The CDR3 DNA is TGTGCCAGCAGGCCAGTGGGGCACTATGGCTACACCTTC.

The J gene is TRBJ2-7, the V gene TRBV19; tentatively, D is TRBD1 (6 bases). Germline V gives CDR1 LNHDA, CDR2 SQIVND (reference sequence). The CDR3 totals 16 residues. The V gene lost 3 bases and the J gene lost 6 bases, with 21 bases spanning the gap. Here the CDR3 DNA reads TGTGCCAGTAGTATTTCGAGGGGGTACCCCGCGGGCGAGCAGTACTTC. Translated: CASSISRGYPAGEQYF.

The J gene is TRBJ2-1, the V gene TRBV7-3, with 13 nucleotides matching TRBD2. There are 15 residues in the CDR3. CDR1 and CDR2 from the germline V gene are SGHTA and FQGTGA. Germline trimming cut 1 base from V and 9 bases from J; bases unmatched to any gene: 3. Written as DNA, the CDR3 is TGTGCCAGCAGCTTAAAAACTAGCGGGGGGGCTGAGCAGTTCTTC. Its translation is CASSLKTSGGAEQFF.

The chain links TRBV4-1 to TRBJ2-5; 9 bases agree with TRBD2. The CDR3 spans 16 residues. Trimming removed 1 base from V and 2 bases from J; junction bases left unmatched: 5. The germline V gene has CDR1 MGHRA and CDR2 YSYEKL. The CDR3 loop reads CASSQGASGIQETQYF. The CDR3 DNA is TGCGCCAGCAGCCAAGGTGCTAGCGGGATACAAGAGACCCAGTACTTC.

The chain recombines TRBV11-2 with TRBJ1-4; 7 positions match TRBD1. The J segment lost 8 bases and the V segment lost 1 base, leaving 13 bases of the junction unmatched. Germline CDR1 is SGHAT and CDR2 is FQNNGV. The CDR3 totals 17 residues. CDR3 DNA: TGTGCCAGCAGCTTAGTGATGACAGGGAAGTTAAGGGAAAAACTGTTTTTT. It translates to CASSLVMTGKLREKLFF. Supplemented by reference TRBV11-2 and TRBJ1-4, the full variable domain reads EAGVAQSPRYKIIEKRQSVAFWCNPISGHATLYWYQQILGQGPKLLIQFQNNGVVDDSQLPKDRFSAERLKGVDSTLKIQPAKLEDSAVYLCASSLVMTGKLREKLFFGSGTQLSVL.

This chain links TRBV2 with TRBJ1-2; weak D call: TRBD1 (6 bases). The germline V gene has CDR1 SNHLY and CDR2 FYNNEI. V was cut by 8 bases and J by 7 bases, with 8 bases left in between. The CDR3 consists of 10 residues. As DNA, the CDR3 is TGTGCCAGCCGACAGGTTGGCTACACCTTC. Its translation is CASRQVGYTF.

The V and J genes are TRBV5-4 and TRBJ2-1, with D possibly matching TRBD2 (6 bases). The V and J ends lost 2 bases and 7 bases respectively, with 13 bases between them. Germline loops: CDR1 SGHNT, CDR2 YYREEE (reference sequence). The CDR3 consists of 14 residues. The CDR3 DNA reads as TGTGCCAGCAGCTTACAGCGGGCGTATAATGAGCAGTTCTTC. This translates into CASSLQRAYNEQFF.

V gene TRBV6-7 combines with J gene TRBJ2-1, with 9 positions matching TRBD2. TRBV6-7 is classed as an ORF, of uncertain function. The V segment lost 4 bases and the J segment 8 bases; nucleotides outside the gene matches: 3. This CDR3 has 13 amino acids. The CDR3 sequence: CASSSLAGYEQFF. The CDR3 DNA follows: TGTGCCAGCAGTTCTCTAGCGGGGTATGAGCAGTTCTTC.

The V and J genes are TRBV18 and TRBJ1-1, with a tentative D call TRBD1 (5 bases). V was shortened by 3 bases and J by 4 bases, with 15 bases between the two germline ends. The germline V gene has CDR1 KGHSH and CDR2 LQKENI. There are 15 residues in the CDR3. CDR3 nucleotides: TGTGCCAGCTCACCCAGACAGTCGGAGACCACTGAAGCTTTCTTT. It yields the protein CASSPRQSETTEAFF.

The J gene is TRBJ2-7, the V gene TRBV18; 7 bases agree with TRBD2. The germline V gene has CDR1 KGHSH and CDR2 LQKENI. CDR3 size: 14 residues. J gave up 3 bases and V 3 bases, and 5 bases lay outside the gene matches. CDR3 coding DNA: TGTGCCAGCTCACCGTCTGGGGGGGGCTACGAGCAGTACTTC. It encodes CASSPSGGGYEQYF.

The V and J genes are TRBV7-3 and TRBJ1-1; D might be TRBD1 (6 bases). Germline V gene lookup returns CDR1 SGHTA and CDR2 FQGTGA. Trimming took 5 bases from V and 5 from J, leaving 15 bases between them. The CDR3 sequence is 14 residues long. The CDR3 is CASSISGGQTEAFF. CDR3 bases: TGTGCCAGCAGCATCAGCGGGGGGCAAACTGAAGCTTTCTTT.

This clone came up once. Other DNA sequences in this specimen translate into the identical CDR3. The chain recombines TRBV6-5 with TRBJ2-3, with 11 positions matching TRBD1. The J segment lost 1 base and the V segment lost 6 bases, leaving 0 bases of the junction unmatched. CDR3 length: 14 residues. Germline-derived CDR1 and CDR2 are MNHEY and SVGAGI. The CDR3 DNA is TGTGCCAGCAGGGACAGGGGGCGCACAGATACGCAGTATTTT. This encodes CASRDRGRTDTQYF.